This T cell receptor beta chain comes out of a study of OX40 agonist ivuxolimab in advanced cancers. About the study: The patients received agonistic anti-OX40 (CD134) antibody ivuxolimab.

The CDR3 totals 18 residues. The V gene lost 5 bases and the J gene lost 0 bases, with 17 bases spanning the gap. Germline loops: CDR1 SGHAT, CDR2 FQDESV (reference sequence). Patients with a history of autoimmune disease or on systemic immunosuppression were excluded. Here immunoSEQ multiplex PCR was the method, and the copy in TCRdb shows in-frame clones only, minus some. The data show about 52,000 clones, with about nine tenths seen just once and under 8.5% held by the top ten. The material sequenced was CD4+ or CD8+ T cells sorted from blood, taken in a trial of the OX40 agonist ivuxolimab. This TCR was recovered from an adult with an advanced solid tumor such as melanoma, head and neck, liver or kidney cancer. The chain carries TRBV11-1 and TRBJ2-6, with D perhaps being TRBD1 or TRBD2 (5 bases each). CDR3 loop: CASSARDRLYSGANVLTF. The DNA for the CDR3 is TGTGCCAGCAGCGCCCGGGACCGTTTATACTCTGGGGCCAACGTCCTGACTTTC.